This T cell receptor (beta chain) is drawn from a study of control samples from healthy donors and cancer patients. Germline V lookup: CDR1 SEHNR, CDR2 FQNEAQ (reference sequence). The CDR3 is 12 amino acids. V was clipped by 2 bases and J by 6 bases, with 5 bases between them. Profiling relied on immunoSEQ multiplex PCR, and the TCRdb table lists in-frame clones only, not all of them. The sample shows approximately 150,000 clones, about 90% of them seen only once. The sequenced sample consisted of blood. The sequence came from a young man in good health. The J gene is TRBJ2-1, the V gene TRBV7-9; no definite D call. CDR3 nucleotide sequence: TGTGCCAGCAGCTTAATCCGCAATGAGCAGTTCTTC. Translated, it gives CASSLIRNEQFF.